These 2 T cell receptor beta chains were sequenced from one sample in a study of blood T cell repertoires in COVID-19. The protocol was immunoSEQ multiplex PCR, while the TCRdb copy is restricted to in-frame clones and leaves out a portion. The profile shows approximately 250,000 clones, about 80% of them singletons. The sequencing sample was made of peripheral blood. The receptors stem from a human donor in a cohort sampled during active COVID-19.

The rearrangement uses TRBV20-1 and TRBJ2-2; TRBD2 aligns across 8 bases. The length of the CDR3 is 14 residues. Germline trimming cut 3 bases from V and 4 bases from J; bases unmatched to any gene: 4. Germline assignment: CDR1 DFQATT and CDR2 SNEGSKA (reference sequence). This CDR3 is CSASALAGTGELFF. In DNA form, the CDR3 reads TGCAGTGCTAGTGCCCTAGCGGGCACCGGGGAGCTGTTTTTT.

The rearrangement joins TRBV11-3 to TRBJ2-2; D is uncertain. Germline CDR1 SGHNT, CDR2 YENEEA. Trimming left V 5 bases short and J 6 bases short, with 16 bases between. The CDR3 has 15 amino acids. The DNA of the CDR3 is TGTGCCAGCAGCCCTACCGGAGTAAGCCCCGGGGAGCTGTTTTTT. Translation: CASSPTGVSPGELFF.